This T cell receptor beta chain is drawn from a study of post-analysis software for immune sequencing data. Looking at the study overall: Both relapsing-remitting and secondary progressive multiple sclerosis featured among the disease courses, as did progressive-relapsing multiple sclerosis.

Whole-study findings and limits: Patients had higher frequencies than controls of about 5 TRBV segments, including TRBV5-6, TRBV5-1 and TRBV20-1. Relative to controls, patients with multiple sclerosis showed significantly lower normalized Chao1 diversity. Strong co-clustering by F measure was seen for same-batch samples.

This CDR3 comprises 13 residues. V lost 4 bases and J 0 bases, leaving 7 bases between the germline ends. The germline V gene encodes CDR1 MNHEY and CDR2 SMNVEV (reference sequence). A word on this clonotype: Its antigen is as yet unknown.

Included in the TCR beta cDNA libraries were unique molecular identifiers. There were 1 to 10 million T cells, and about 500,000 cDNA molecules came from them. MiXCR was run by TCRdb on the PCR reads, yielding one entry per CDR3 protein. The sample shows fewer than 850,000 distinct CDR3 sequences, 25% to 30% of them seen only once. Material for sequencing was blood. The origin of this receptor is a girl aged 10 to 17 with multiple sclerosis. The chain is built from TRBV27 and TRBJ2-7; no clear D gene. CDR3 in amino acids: CASSSISSYEQYF. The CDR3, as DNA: TGTGCCAGCAGTTCGATTAGCTCCTACGAGCAGTACTTC.